This T cell receptor (beta chain) comes out of a study of molecular identifiers for immune sequencing clone quantification. As for the study in general: Replicate experiments divided RNA from around 20,000 or 100,000 naive CD8 cells into five parts and sequenced four.

Listed TCR primers and previously described methods were used for bulk TCR libraries. Via MiXCR, TCRdb re-called the PCR reads, giving one row per CDR3 protein. The sample holds 300,000 to 400,000 distinct CDR3 sequences, about a quarter seen once. The length of the CDR3 is 16 residues. CDR1 and CDR2 from the germline V gene are MNHEY and SMNVEV (reference sequence). Unmatched junction bases numbered 8, after V lost 8 bases and J lost 2 bases. A remark on this clonotype: Its antigen remains unidentified. This may be a read error, as it is one base from a much larger clone.

Libraries of naive CD8 T cells were made from around 20,000 to 1,000,000 sorted cells. They used 10%, 30% or 50% RNA. Study-wide findings and caveats: Over 98% of effector molecules, yet under 1% of naive-cell molecules, were held by clones above 20 RNA copies.

Sequencing input: naive CD8+ T cells from blood, with Jurkat cell RNA spiked in. As to subset: FACS-sorted CD8+CD4-CCR7+CD45RA+ naive T cells. This chain connects TRBV27 to TRBJ2-7, with TRBD2 identical over 14 bases. This TCR came from a human donor in good health. Some libraries in this study had Jurkat cell RNA spiked in. CDR3 nucleotide sequence: TGTGCCAGCGGTCTAACGGGACTAGCGGGGGCCTACGAGCAGTACTTC. It codes for CASGLTGLAGAYEQYF.